The sequence of this T cell receptor beta chain was determined in a study of T cell repertoires in cytomegalovirus infection. Overall study context: Public signatures in TCR beta pointed to CMV infection and matching HLA type.

TCRdb re-called the reads with MiXCR, one entry per CDR3 protein. The sample consists of approximately 730,000 distinct CDR3 sequences, 30% to 35% of them appearing once. On this clonotype itself: Its antigen is undetermined.

V lost 3 bases, J lost 3 bases, and 8 bases lay in between. The germline V gene encodes CDR1 DFQATT and CDR2 SNEGSKA (reference sequence). There are 12 residues in the CDR3. The sample consisted of cultured PBMCs, taken from culture after CMV antigen stimulation. The sequence came from a human donor in good health (CMV status not recorded). Some clones in this sample may be carry-over from other donors' samples. The chain has TRBV20-1 and TRBJ1-2; D uncertain. CDR3 region: CSARAWDYGYTF. The CDR3 DNA reads TGCAGTGCTAGGGCATGGGACTATGGCTACACCTTC.